The 17 T cell receptor beta chains in this list originate from one sample, sequenced in a study of early T cells in non-severe SARS-CoV-2 infection. TCRdb analysed the 5' RACE reads with MiXCR anew, one entry per CDR3 protein. This sample has tens of thousands of distinct CDR3 sequences, with roughly 12% found just once. Sequencing was performed on whole blood. The source of these receptors is an adult who was a healthcare worker with PCR-confirmed SARS-CoV-2 infection or an uninfected control (not recorded which).

A word on this clonotype: This may stem from a read error, because a much larger clone lies one nucleotide away. The chain recombines TRBV27 with TRBJ2-3, with D hard to call. The V gene lost 7 bases and the J gene lost 3 bases, with 29 bases spanning the gap. CDR1 MNHEY and CDR2 SMNVEV come from the germline V gene (reference sequence). The CDR3 is made up of 19 amino acids. In DNA, the CDR3 is TGTGCCAGCACTCTTCGACCCCTGGAGCTTTGTGGAAGGACAGATACGCAGTATTTT. The encoded protein is CASTLRPLELCGRTDTQYF.

This clonotype was found many times. The CDR3 DNA sequence: TGTGCCAGCAGCTTAGGCGGGACAGATCACCGAGAGCTGTTTTTT. Translation gives CASSLGGTDHRELFF. This rearrangement joins TRBV7-6 to TRBJ2-2; D possibly corresponds to TRBD1 (7 bases). The CDR3 sequence is 15 residues long. Per germline, CDR1 SGHVS and CDR2 FNYEAQ. The V and J ends lost 1 base and 11 bases respectively, with 17 bases between them.

The V gene is TRBV20-1, the J gene TRBJ2-4; no definite D call. CDR3 length: 15 residues. V was cut by 0 bases and J by 0 bases, with 9 bases left in between. Germline lookup yields CDR1 DFQATT and CDR2 SNEGSKA (reference sequence). CDR3 amino acids: CSARDLRLAKNIQYF. The CDR3 DNA is TGCAGTGCTAGAGATCTTCGATTAGCCAAAAACATTCAGTACTTC.

The V gene is TRBV12-3 or TRBV12-4, the J gene TRBJ1-4; D uncertain. V gave up 6 bases and J gave up 6 bases, with 11 bases separating them. CDR3 size: 13 residues. The CDR3 nucleotides read TGTGCCAGCAGGGGTCCGGCATATGAAAAACTGTTTTTT. Protein product: CASRGPAYEKLFF.

This chain joins TRBV6-1 and TRBJ2-7; D is perhaps TRBD1 or TRBD2 (6 bases each). Germline CDR1 is MNHNS and CDR2 is SASEGT. V lost 4 bases and J lost 7, with 17 bases in between. CDR3 length equals 14 residues. The CDR3 DNA sequence: TGTGCCAGCAGTGCTCCGGGACTTAGGGGGGAGCAGTACTTC. It specifies CASSAPGLRGEQYF.

The gene calls are TRBV12-5 and TRBJ2-7; the D gene is possibly TRBD1 (5 bases). CDR1 and CDR2 from the germline V gene are LGHNT and FRNRAP. This CDR3 spans 12 amino acids. V lost 6 bases, J lost 9 bases, and 15 bases lay in between. CDR3 protein: CASGHDSARQYF. The CDR3 region has the DNA TGTGCTAGTGGCCACGACAGTGCGAGGCAGTACTTC.

This chain uses TRBV29-1 with TRBJ2-5; 9 bases map to TRBD1. Germline V gene lookup returns CDR1 SQVTM and CDR2 ANQGSEA. With 7 bases clipped from V and 4 bases from J, the junction kept 4 bases outside the gene matches. This CDR3 comprises 12 residues. The CDR3 reads CSAGQGGETQYF. The CDR3 region has the DNA TGCAGCGCGGGACAGGGCGGAGAGACCCAGTACTTC.

This clonotype was detected ten times or more. The J gene is TRBJ2-7, the V gene TRBV5-4; D may match TRBD1 or TRBD2 (5 bases each). Trimming took off 6 bases at V and 0 bases at J, with 10 bases between the two ends. Germline V lookup: CDR1 SGHNT, CDR2 YYREEE (reference sequence). The CDR3 sequence is 13 residues long. CDR3 sequence reads: CASTRDRSYEQYF. The DNA of the CDR3 is TGTGCCAGCACCAGGGACCGCTCCTACGAGCAGTACTTC.

This clonotype was counted only a few times. The rearrangement joins TRBV5-1 to TRBJ2-7; TRBD2 matches at 10 bases. The CDR3 runs to 17 residues. CDR1 is SGHRS and CDR2 is YFSETQ in the germline V gene. The ends lost 4 bases at V and 3 bases at J; junction bases unmatched: 13. This CDR3 reads CASSPSVTSGNHYEQYF. CDR3 in DNA: TGCGCCAGCAGCCCCAGCGTTACTAGCGGGAATCACTACGAGCAGTACTTC.

This clonotype was observed at least ten times. The genes are TRBV19 and TRBJ2-5; no definite D call. The CDR3 covers 12 residues. The V end was cut by 5 bases, the J end by 4 bases, with 8 bases between. From germline, CDR1 is LNHDA and CDR2 SQIVND (reference sequence). This CDR3 is CASSVSAETQYF. CDR3 coding DNA: TGTGCCAGTAGTGTATCAGCAGAGACCCAGTACTTC.

This clonotype was picked up a small number of times. V usage is TRBV10-2 and J usage is TRBJ1-5; weak D call: TRBD1 (6 bases). V was trimmed by 4 bases and J by 3 bases, leaving 13 bases between them. This CDR3 is built from 15 residues. Per germline, CDR1 WSHSY and CDR2 SAAADI. The CDR3 DNA is TGCGCCAGCAGTGTGGGGGGCCTCAACAATCAGCCCCAGCATTTT. It specifies CASSVGGLNNQPQHF.

The table lists this clonotype with many counts. The chain combines TRBV6-5 with TRBJ1-3; a possible D gene is TRBD1 (5 bases). There are 14 residues in the CDR3. Germline V gene lookup returns CDR1 MNHEY and CDR2 SVGAGI. V lost 9 bases, J lost 0 bases, and 12 bases lay in between. CDR3 sequence (DNA): TGTGCCAGTTCCCAGGGACGCTCTGGAAACACCATATATTTT. Encoded protein: CASSQGRSGNTIYF.

The chain recombines TRBV6-1 with TRBJ1-5; D possibly corresponds to TRBD1 (5 bases). This CDR3 has 15 amino acids. V gave up 0 bases and J gave up 7 bases, with 13 bases separating them. In germline, CDR1 is MNHNS, CDR2 SASEGT. CDR3 DNA: TGTGCCAGCAGTGAAGCTGGGGCGGGGCGGCAGCCCCAGCATTTT. Amino acids: CASSEAGAGRQPQHF.

The V and J genes are TRBV27 and TRBJ2-1, with a weak D call TRBD1 (5 bases). Germline V gene data show CDR1 as MNHEY and CDR2 as SMNVEV (reference sequence). This CDR3 spans 15 amino acids. V was pared by 4 bases and J by 2 bases, with 12 bases between. CDR3 region: CASSSGLSTYNEQFF. The CDR3 nucleotides read TGTGCCAGCAGTTCAGGGCTAAGCACCTACAATGAGCAGTTCTTC.

The chain uses TRBV5-1 and TRBJ1-4, with D hard to call. Germline-derived CDR1 and CDR2 are SGHRS and YFSETQ. The CDR3 totals 14 residues. Trimming pared 1 base from V and 8 bases from J, leaving 12 bases between. The CDR3 reads CASSLTDPKEKLFF. The CDR3, as DNA: TGCGCCAGCAGCTTGACGGATCCAAAGGAAAAACTGTTTTTT. Looking up the rest from reference TRBV5-1 and TRBJ1-4 gives the full variable domain: KAGVTQTPRYLIKTRGQQVTLSCSPISGHRSVSWYQQTPGQGLQFLFEYFSETQRNKGNFPGRFSGRQFSNSRSEMNVSTLELGDSALYLCASSLTDPKEKLFFGSGTQLSVL.

CDR3 sequence (DNA): TGTGCCAGCAGCTTGAAGGTCGGGGGAAGCTCCTACGAGCAGTACTTC. It translates to CASSLKVGGSSYEQYF. This sequence joins TRBV5-4 and TRBJ2-7, with D perhaps matching TRBD2 (6 bases). Per germline, CDR1 SGHNT and CDR2 YYREEE (reference sequence). The CDR3 has 16 amino acids. The V end was cut by 1 base, the J end by 0 bases, with 14 bases between.

This clonotype turned up a few times. V is TRBV10-3 and J is TRBJ2-3; 7 bases map to TRBD2. Germline V gene data show CDR1 as ENHRY and CDR2 as SYGVKD. This CDR3 comprises 14 residues. V lost 4 bases, J lost 4 bases, and 5 bases stayed unmatched. The CDR3 DNA reads TGTGCCATCAGTGGGGACTACCCCGCAGATACGCAGTATTTT. As protein: CAISGDYPADTQYF.